This TCR beta chain was observed in a study of shared clonotypes between healthy human individuals. The CDR3 is 13 amino acids. Germline V gene lookup returns CDR1 WNHNN and CDR2 SYGVQD (reference sequence). V lost 2 bases and J lost 1, with 5 bases in between. Sequenced by immunoSEQ multiplex PCR; TCRdb stores in-frame clones only, minus some. The table has under 1 million clones, around 92% seen once; the top ten hold 20% to 30%. Terminally differentiated effector memory CD45RA+ cells were left out of the naive CD8 fraction, which was CD45RO-negative and positively selected for CCR7. Source material: naive CD8+ T cells sorted from blood. This TCR was sampled from a man aged 25-45 years in good health. The chain links TRBV10-1 to TRBJ1-1; D is unclear. The CDR3 loop is CASSEGRNTEAFF. The CDR3 DNA reads TGCGCCAGCAGTGAGGGGAGGAACACTGAAGCTTTCTTT.